This T cell receptor (beta chain) was sequenced during a study of T cells in Graves' hyperthyroidism and ophthalmopathy. Researchers took RNA transcripts and amplified the TCR beta CDR3 regions from them. The HTBI primer set drove a first-round RT-PCR of the TCR CDR3. TCRdb recomputed calls from the multiplex PCR reads with MiXCR, one row per CDR3 protein. The table lists hundreds of thousands of distinct CDR3 sequences, approximately 14% of them singletons, with roughly a fifth in the top ten. This clonotype was seen many times. This CDR3 region has 14 residues. CDR1 MNHEY and CDR2 SMNVEV come from the germline V gene (reference sequence). Deletions cut 10 bases from V and 5 bases from J, with 18 bases between.

The rearrangement uses TRBV27 and TRBJ1-5; the D gene is possibly TRBD1 (5 bases). The sample consisted of blood. The source is a woman aged 55-75 years with Graves' ophthalmopathy. In DNA form, the CDR3 reads TGTGCCATCGATTTCGGGGACCTTCATCAGCCCCAGCATTTT. Protein sequence: CAIDFGDLHQPQHF.